This T cell receptor beta chain came from a study of blood T cells in healthy people across ages. Germline V CDR1 and CDR2: SGHRS, YFSETQ. The CDR3 is made up of 16 amino acids. The V end lost 0 bases, the J end lost 0 bases, and 10 bases lay between the germline ends. The second PCR ran roughly 6 to 11 cycles with a sample-barcoded 5' primer and J-beta primers. TCRdb redid the calling of the 5' RACE reads with MiXCR, one entry per CDR3 protein. The repertoire holds 550,000 to 750,000 distinct CDR3 sequences, with 20% to 25% as singletons. Study-level points and caveats: More naive CD4+ cells and higher diversity marked long-lived donors relative to aged donors.

A few counts support this clonotype. Its specificity is unknown. This receptor was obtained from a man between 65 and 85 years old in good health. Sequenced sample: blood. This chain connects TRBV5-1 to TRBJ2-4, with D uncertain. The CDR3 is CASSLDGILAKNIQYF. The CDR3 DNA sequence: TGCGCCAGCAGCTTGGATGGAATCCTAGCCAAAAACATTCAGTACTTC.